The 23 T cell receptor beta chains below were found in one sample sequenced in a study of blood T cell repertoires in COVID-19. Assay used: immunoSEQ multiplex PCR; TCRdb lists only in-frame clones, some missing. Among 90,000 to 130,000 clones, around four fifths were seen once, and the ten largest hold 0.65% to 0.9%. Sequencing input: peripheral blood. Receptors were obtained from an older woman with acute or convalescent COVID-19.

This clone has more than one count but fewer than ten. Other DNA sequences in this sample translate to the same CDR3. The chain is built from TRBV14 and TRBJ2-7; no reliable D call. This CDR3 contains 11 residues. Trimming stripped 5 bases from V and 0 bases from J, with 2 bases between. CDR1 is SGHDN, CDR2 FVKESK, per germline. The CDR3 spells CASSYSYEQYF. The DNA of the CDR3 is TGTGCCAGCAGCTACTCCTACGAGCAGTACTTC.

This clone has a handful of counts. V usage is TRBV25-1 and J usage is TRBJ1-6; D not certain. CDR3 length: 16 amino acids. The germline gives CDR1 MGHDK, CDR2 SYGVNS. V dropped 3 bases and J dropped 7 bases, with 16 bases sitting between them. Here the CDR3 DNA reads TGTGCCAGCAGTGATTTAACGAGGACTTGGAATTCACCCCTCCACTTT. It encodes CASSDLTRTWNSPLHF. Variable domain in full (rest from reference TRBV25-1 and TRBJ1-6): EADIYQTPRYLVIGTGKKITLECSQTMGHDKMYWYQQDPGMELHLIHYSYGVNSTEKGDLSSESTVSRIRTEHFPLTLESARPSHTSQYLCASSDLTRTWNSPLHFGNGTRLTVT.

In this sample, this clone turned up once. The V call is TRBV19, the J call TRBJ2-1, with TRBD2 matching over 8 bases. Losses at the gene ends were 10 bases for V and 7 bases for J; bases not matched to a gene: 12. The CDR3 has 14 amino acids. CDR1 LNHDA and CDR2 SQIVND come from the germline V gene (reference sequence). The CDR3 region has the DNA TGTGCCACGCATCGAGCGGGGGAGAGGAATGAGCAGTTCTTC. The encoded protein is CATHRAGERNEQFF.

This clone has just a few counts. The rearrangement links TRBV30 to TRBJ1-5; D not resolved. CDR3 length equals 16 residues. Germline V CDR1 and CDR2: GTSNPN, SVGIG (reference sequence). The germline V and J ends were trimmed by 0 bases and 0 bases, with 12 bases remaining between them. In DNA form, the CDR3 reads TGTGCCTGGAGTGTCTCGGGAGGCCTTAGCAATCAGCCCCAGCATTTT. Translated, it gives CAWSVSGGLSNQPQHF.

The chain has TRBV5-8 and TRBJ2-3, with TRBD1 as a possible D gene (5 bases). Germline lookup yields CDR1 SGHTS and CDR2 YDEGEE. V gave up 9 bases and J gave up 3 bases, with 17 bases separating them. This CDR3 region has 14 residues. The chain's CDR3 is CATRGQGYTDTQYF. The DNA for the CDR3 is TGTGCCACCCGAGGACAAGGGTATACAGATACGCAGTATTTT. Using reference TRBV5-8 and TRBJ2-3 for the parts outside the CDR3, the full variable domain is EAGVTQSPTHLIKTRGQQATLRCSPISGHTSVYWYQQALGLGLQFLLWYDEGEERNRGNFPPRFSGRQFPNYSSELNVNALELEDSALYLCATRGQGYTDTQYFGPGTRLTVL.

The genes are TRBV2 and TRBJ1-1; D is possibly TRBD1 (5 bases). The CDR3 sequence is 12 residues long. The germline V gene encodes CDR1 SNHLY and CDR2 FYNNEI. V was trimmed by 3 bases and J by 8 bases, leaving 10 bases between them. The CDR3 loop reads CASSDSTVEAFF. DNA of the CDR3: TGTGCCAGCAGTGATTCGACAGTGGAAGCTTTCTTT.

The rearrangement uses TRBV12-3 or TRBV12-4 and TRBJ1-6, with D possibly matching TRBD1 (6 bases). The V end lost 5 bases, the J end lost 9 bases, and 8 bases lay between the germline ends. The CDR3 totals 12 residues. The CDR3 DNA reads TGTGCCAGCAGTAGGACAGTTTCACCCCTCCACTTT. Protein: CASSRTVSPLHF.

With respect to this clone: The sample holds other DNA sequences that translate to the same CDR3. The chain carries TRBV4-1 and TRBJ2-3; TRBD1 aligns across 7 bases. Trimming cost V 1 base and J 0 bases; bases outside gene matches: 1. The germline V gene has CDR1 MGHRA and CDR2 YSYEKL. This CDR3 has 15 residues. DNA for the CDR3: TGCGCCAGCAGCCAAGGGACAGGAAGCACAGATACGCAGTATTTT. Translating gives CASSQGTGSTDTQYF.

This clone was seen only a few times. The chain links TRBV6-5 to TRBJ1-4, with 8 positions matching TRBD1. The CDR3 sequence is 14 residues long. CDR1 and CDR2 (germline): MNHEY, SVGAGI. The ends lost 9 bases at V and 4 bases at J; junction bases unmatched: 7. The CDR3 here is CASSRQGLNEKLFF. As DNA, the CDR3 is TGTGCCAGTTCAAGACAGGGGCTTAATGAAAAACTGTTTTTT.

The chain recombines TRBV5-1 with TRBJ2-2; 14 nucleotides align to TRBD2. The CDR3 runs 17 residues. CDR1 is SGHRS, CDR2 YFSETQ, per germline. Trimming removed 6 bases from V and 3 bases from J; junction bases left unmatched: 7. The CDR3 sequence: CASTMTSGRADTGELFF. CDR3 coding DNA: TGCGCCAGCACCATGACTAGCGGGAGGGCCGACACCGGGGAGCTGTTTTTT.

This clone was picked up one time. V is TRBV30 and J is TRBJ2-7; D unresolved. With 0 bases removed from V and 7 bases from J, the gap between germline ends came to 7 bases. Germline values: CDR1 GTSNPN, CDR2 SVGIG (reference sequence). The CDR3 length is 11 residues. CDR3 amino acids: CAWSVREEQYF. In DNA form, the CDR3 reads TGTGCCTGGAGTGTACGCGAAGAGCAGTACTTC.

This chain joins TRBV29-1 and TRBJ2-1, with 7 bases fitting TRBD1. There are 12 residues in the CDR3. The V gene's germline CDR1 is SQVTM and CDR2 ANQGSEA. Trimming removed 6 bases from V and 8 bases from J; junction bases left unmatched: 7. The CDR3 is CSVGRGQDEQFF. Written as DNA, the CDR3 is TGCAGCGTCGGAAGGGGGCAGGATGAGCAGTTCTTC.

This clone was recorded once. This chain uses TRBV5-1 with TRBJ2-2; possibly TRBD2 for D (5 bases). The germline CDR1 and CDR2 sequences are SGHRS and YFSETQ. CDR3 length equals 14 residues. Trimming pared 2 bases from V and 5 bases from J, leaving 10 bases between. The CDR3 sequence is CASSLPEGTGELFF. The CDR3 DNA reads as TGCGCCAGCAGCTTACCCGAGGGAACCGGGGAGCTGTTTTTT.

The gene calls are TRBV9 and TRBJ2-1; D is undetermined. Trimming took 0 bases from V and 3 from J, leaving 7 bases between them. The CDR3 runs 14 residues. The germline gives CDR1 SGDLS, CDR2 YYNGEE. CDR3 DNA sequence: TGTGCCAGCAGCGTAGTGACAAACTACAATGAGCAGTTCTTC. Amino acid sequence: CASSVVTNYNEQFF. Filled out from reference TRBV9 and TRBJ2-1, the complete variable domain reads DSGVTQTPKHLITATGQRVTLRCSPRSGDLSVYWYQQSLDQGLQFLIQYYNGEERAKGNILERFSAQQFPDLHSELNLSSLELGDSALYFCASSVVTNYNEQFFGPGTRLTVL.

CDR3 protein: CASSWREGAEAFF. CDR3 nucleotides: TGTGCCAGCAGTTGGAGGGAAGGGGCTGAAGCTTTCTTT. The J gene is TRBJ1-1, the V gene TRBV12-3 or TRBV12-4; D perhaps matches TRBD1 (5 bases). V was cut by 4 bases and J by 6 bases, with 12 bases left in between. CDR3 size: 13 residues.

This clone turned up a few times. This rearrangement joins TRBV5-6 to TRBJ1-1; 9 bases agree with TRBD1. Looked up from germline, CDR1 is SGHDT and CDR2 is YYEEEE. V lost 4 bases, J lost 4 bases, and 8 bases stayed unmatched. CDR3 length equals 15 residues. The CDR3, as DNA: TGTGCCAGCAGCCCTGGGGCGACAGGGGGCACTGAAGCTTTCTTT. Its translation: CASSPGATGGTEAFF.

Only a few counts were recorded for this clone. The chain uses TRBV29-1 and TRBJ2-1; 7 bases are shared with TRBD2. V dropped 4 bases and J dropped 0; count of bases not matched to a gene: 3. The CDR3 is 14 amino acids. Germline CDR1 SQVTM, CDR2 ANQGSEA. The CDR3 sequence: CSVVGGSSYNEQFF. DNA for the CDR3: TGCAGCGTTGTGGGCGGGAGCTCCTACAATGAGCAGTTCTTC.

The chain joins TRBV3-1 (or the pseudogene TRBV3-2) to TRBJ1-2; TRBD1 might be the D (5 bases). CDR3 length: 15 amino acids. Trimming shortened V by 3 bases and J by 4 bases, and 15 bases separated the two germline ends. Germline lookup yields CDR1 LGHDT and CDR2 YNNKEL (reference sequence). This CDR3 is CASSQGPGGPYGYTF. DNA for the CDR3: TGTGCCAGCAGCCAGGGGCCCGGGGGACCCTATGGCTACACCTTC.

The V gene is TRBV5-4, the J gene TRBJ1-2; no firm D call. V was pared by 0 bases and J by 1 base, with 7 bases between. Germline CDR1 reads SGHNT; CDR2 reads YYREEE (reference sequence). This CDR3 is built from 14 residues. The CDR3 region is CASSLAGSNYGYTF. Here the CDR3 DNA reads TGTGCCAGCAGCTTGGCCGGGAGTAACTATGGCTACACCTTC.

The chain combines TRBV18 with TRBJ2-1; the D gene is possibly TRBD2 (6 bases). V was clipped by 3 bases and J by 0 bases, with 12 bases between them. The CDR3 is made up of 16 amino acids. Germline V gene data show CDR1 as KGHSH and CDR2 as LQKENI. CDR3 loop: CASSPASASSYNEQFF. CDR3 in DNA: TGTGCCAGCTCACCGGCTAGCGCGAGCTCCTACAATGAGCAGTTCTTC.

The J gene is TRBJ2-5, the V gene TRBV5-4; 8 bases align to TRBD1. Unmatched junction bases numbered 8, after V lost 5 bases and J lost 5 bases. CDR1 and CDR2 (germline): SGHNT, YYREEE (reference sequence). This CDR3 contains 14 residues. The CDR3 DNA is TGTGCCAGCAGTTTACAGGGGGTGGTGGAGACCCAGTACTTC. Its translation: CASSLQGVVETQYF.

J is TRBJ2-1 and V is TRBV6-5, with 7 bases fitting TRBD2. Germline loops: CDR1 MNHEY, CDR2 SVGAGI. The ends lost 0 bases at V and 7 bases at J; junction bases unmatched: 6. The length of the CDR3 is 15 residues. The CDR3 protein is CASSYSATSWNEQFF. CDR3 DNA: TGTGCCAGCAGTTACTCAGCGACTAGCTGGAATGAGCAGTTCTTC.

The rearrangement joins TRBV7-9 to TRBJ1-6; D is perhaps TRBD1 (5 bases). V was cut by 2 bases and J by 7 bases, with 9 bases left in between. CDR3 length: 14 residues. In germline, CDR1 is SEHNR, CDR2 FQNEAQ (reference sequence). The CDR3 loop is CASSLQGRNSPLHF. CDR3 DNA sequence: TGTGCCAGCAGCTTACAGGGTAGGAATTCACCCCTCCACTTT.